Sequencing of this TCR beta chain was carried out in a study of early T cells in non-severe SARS-CoV-2 infection. Study background: Sequenced material consisted of bulk RNA (from unsorted whole blood), and chains were unpaired.

The CDR3 loop spans 16 amino acids. Germline V gene sequence: CDR1 MGHDK, CDR2 SYGVNS. Trimming took off 5 bases at V and 0 bases at J, with 17 bases between the two ends. Individual cDNA molecules each received unique molecular identifiers attached to them. Each CDR3 protein gets one entry after TCRdb re-called the 5' RACE reads with MiXCR. The sample has some 55,000 distinct CDR3 sequences; 12% are singletons. This clonotype showed up many times. The sequence came from an adult who was a healthcare worker with PCR-confirmed SARS-CoV-2 infection or an uninfected control (not recorded which). The chain has TRBV25-1 and TRBJ2-7; D call uncertain. Sequenced material: whole blood, taken at baseline. CDR3 sequence reads: CASSSPLATHSYEQYF. CDR3 nucleotides: TGTGCCAGCAGTTCCCCTTTAGCTACCCACTCCTACGAGCAGTACTTC.